A selection of T cell receptor beta chains follows, all from one sample in a study of blood T cell repertoires in COVID-19. The data were produced by immunoSEQ multiplex PCR, yet TCRdb's version contains in-frame clones alone and is incomplete. This sample carries 110,000 or so clones, about 85% of them seen once, and the ten largest clones take more than 4%. Input material: peripheral blood. These receptors all stem from a man aged 50 to 60 with acute or convalescent COVID-19. The CDR3 runs from the conserved cysteine through the conserved F or W. A D gene is named only where the DNA matches it firmly. A row's size may be missing; if present it is once, few, many or a size class.

DNA | CDR3 | size | J | D | V
TGTGCCAGCAGTTTAAGGGACACACTGTTTTTT | CASSLRDTLFF | - | TRBJ1-4 | - | TRBV28
TGTGCCAGCAGCTGGCCCGGACAGGGTCAGTACTTC | CASSWPGQGQYF | - | TRBJ2-5 | TRBD1 | TRBV5-6
TGTGCCAGCAGCTTACGGGTTTCTGGAAACACCATATATTTT | CASSLRVSGNTIYF | - | TRBJ1-3 | - | TRBV7-9
TGTGCCAGCAGTGCCGGGACAGGAGTAAATCAGCCCCAGCATTTT | CASSAGTGVNQPQHF | once | TRBJ1-5 | TRBD1 | TRBV2
TGCAGTGCTAGTAAAGCGGGGGGCCGAAATGAGCAGTTCTTC | CSASKAGGRNEQFF | - | TRBJ2-1 | TRBD2 | TRBV20-1
TGTGCCAGCAGTTTAGCGGGGCGGTACGAGCAGTACTTC | CASSLAGRYEQYF | - | TRBJ2-7 | - | TRBV28
TGTGCCAGCAGCGTCGACAGGGGAGACTATGGCTACACCTTC | CASSVDRGDYGYTF | - | TRBJ1-2 | TRBD1 | TRBV6-5
TGTGCCAGCATCGCTTCTAGCGGGGGGTTCAATGAGCAGTTCTTC | CASIASSGGFNEQFF | once | TRBJ2-1 | TRBD2 | TRBV2
TGTGCCAGTAGTATCCAGCAGGGCAATGTGTTGGGCTACACCTTC | CASSIQQGNVLGYTF | - | TRBJ1-2 | - | TRBV19
TGCGCCAGCAGCCCGTCGGGACTAGCGTCGGGGGATACGCAGTATTTT | CASSPSGLASGDTQYF | - | TRBJ2-3 | TRBD2 | TRBV5-1
TGTGCCAGCAGTTTGGGGGACAGGAGAAACTATGGCTACACCTTC | CASSLGDRRNYGYTF | few | TRBJ1-2 | TRBD1 | TRBV28
TGTGCCAGCAGCGGACAGGGTTACACTGAAGCTTTCTTT | CASSGQGYTEAFF | few | TRBJ1-1 | TRBD1 | TRBV9
TGTGCCAGCAGTTACGGGACTTCTGGGGCCAACGTCCTGACTTTC | CASSYGTSGANVLTF | - | TRBJ2-6 | - | TRBV6-5
TGTGCCACCAGCTGGGCCGGCCATGAGCAGTTCTTC | CATSWAGHEQFF | - | TRBJ2-1 | - | TRBV15